This T cell receptor (beta chain) was observed in a study of beta chain features in type 1 diabetes. Study conclusions and caveats: Relative to healthy donors, patients appeared to have naive, central memory and Treg TCRB repertoires that were more similar. When Type 1 diabetes patients were examined, their TCRB CDR3s proved moderately but significantly shorter in all four CD4+ subsets. A cDNA-based sequencing approach could over-represent cells with high TCR expression.

Sequenced material consisted of expressed TCRB transcripts (all of the isolated RNA was reverse transcribed). Only in-frame clones appear in the TCRdb table, and some are missing; sequencing was by immunoSEQ multiplex PCR. There are more than 300,000 clones in the sample; 9.5% to 10% occur only once, and roughly 0.54% lies in the top ten. Trimming stripped 0 bases from V and 8 bases from J, with 12 bases between. Per the germline V gene, CDR1 is SGHNT and CDR2 is YYREEE (reference sequence). This CDR3 has 14 residues. A few counts support this clone. Its antigen is undetermined. V and J are TRBV5-4 and TRBJ2-4, with D perhaps matching TRBD1 or TRBD2 (5 bases each). Sequencing input: central memory CD4+ T cells from blood. The sequence derives from a man younger than 45 with type 1 diabetes. The CDR3: CASSLVDGDDIQYF. The CDR3 DNA follows: TGTGCCAGCAGCTTGGTGGACGGGGACGACATTCAGTACTTC.